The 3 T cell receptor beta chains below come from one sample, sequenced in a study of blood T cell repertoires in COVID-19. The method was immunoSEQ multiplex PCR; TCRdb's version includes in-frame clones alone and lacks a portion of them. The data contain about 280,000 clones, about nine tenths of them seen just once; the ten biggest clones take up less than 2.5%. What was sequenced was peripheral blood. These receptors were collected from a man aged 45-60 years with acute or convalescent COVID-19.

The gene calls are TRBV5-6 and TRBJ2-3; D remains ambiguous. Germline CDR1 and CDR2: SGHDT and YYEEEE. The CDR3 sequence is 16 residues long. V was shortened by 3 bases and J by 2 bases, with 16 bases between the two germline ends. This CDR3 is CASSSRPVSATDTQYF. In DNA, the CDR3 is TGTGCCAGCAGCTCCAGGCCTGTCTCGGCCACAGATACGCAGTATTTT.

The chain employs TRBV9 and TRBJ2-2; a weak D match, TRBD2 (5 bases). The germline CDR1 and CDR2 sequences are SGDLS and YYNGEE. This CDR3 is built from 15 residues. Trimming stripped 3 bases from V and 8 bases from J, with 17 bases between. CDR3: CASSARGDRTGELFF. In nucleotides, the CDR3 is TGTGCCAGCAGCGCCCGGGGAGATCGGACGGGGGAGCTGTTTTTT.

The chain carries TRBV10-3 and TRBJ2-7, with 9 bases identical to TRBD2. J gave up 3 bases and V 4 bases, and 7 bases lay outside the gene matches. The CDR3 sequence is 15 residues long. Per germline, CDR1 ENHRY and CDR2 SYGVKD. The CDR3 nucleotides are TGTGCCATCAGTGGGGCTAGCGGGACCAACTACGAGCAGTACTTC. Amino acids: CAISGASGTNYEQYF.